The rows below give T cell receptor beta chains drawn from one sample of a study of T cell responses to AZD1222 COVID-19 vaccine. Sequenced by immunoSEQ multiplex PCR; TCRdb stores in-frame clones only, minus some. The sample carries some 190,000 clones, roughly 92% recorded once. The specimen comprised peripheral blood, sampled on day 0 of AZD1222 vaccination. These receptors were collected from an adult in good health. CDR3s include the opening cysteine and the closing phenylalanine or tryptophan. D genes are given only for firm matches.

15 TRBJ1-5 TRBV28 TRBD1 CASSHGAGGQQPQHF
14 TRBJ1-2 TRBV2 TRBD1 CASRETGSNYGYTF
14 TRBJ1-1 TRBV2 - CASSLRGRNTEAFF
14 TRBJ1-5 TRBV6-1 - CASSEQGSWQPQHF
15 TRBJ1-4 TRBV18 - CASSLRDQANEKLFF
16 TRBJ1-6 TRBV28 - CASSSGIATNNSPLHF
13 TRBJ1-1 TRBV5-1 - CASSPDGNTEAFF
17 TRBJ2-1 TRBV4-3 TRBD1 CASSQGILGTGANEQFF
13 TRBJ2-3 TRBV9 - CASSVDSTDTQYF
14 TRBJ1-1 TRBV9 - CASSVASESAEAFF
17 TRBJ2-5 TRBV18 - CASSPPRTSVYQETQYF
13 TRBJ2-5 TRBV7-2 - CASSYWTEETQYF
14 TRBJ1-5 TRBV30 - CAWIQIYSNQPQHF
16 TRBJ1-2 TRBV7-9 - CASSRERDIGLYGYTF
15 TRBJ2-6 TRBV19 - CAVELRSAGANVLTF
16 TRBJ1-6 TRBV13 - CASSSSGRDYNSPLHF
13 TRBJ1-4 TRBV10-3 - CAIRGGENEKLFF
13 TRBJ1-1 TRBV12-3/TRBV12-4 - CASTQWGDRDSFF
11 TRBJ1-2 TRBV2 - CASTGNYGYTF
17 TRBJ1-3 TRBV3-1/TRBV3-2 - CASRQNDGLSSGNTIYF
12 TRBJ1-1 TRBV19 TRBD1 CASSDRAVEAFF
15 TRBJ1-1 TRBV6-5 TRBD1 CASRQGQGASTEAFF
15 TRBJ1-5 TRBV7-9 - CASSLGVSGNQPQHF
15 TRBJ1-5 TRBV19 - CASSTLGPRNQPQHF
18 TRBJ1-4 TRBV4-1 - CASSQGRASQTPNEKLFF
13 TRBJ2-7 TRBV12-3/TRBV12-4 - CASSFGGYYEQYF
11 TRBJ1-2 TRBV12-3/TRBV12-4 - CASSLGGFYTF
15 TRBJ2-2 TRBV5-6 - CASSFGGTNTGELFF
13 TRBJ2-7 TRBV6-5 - CASRARLSYEQYF
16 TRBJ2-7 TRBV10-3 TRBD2 CAISESRQRGVYEQYF
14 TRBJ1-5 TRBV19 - CATSYGYFNQPQHF
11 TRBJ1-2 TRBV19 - CASSTGSGYTF
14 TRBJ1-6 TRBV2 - CASSRDWENSPLHF
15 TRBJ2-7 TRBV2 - CASSEARTNRGEQYF
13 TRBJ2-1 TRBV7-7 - CASSSGQYNEQFF
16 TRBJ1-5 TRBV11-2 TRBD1 CASSLAGRGHTQPQHF
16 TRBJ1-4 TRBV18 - CASSPPGSGTNEKLFF
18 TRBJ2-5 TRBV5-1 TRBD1 CASIRTPLGQGAGETQYF
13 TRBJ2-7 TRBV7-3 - CASSPRIGYEQYF
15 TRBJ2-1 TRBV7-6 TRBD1 CASSLGQGFRNEQFF
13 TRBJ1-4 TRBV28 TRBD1 CALQQGGRGRLFF
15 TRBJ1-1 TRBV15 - CATSRDTGWSTEAFF
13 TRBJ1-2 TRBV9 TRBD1 CASSARQGEGYTF
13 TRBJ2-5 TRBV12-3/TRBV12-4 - CASSLPPKETQYF